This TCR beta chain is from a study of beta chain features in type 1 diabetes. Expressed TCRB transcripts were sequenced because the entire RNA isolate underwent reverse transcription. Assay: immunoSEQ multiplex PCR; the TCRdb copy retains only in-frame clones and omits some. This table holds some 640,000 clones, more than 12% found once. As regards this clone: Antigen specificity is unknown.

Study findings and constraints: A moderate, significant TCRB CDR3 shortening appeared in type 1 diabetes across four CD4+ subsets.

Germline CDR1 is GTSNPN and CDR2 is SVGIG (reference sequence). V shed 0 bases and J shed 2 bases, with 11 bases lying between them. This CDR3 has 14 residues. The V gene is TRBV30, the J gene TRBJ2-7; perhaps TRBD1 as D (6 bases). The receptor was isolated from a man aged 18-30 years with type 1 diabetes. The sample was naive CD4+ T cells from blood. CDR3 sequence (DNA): TGTGCCTGGAGTGTGGCAGGGGCTGCCTACGAGCAGTACTTC. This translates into CAWSVAGAAYEQYF.